This TCR beta chain was documented in a study of cytomegalovirus exposure and HLA in healthy donors. At the level of the study: Genetic ancestry analysis placed about 84% of the roughly 400 donors that were genotyped in the Caucasian-associated cluster. Findings and limits, study-wide: An ancestry cluster, one associated with Asian ancestry, reportedly showed fewer N-insertions than the approximately 650-donor mean in a later analysis. Listed as cytomegalovirus-associated were 150 to 200 TCR beta chains. Analyzed later, most CMV-associated TCR beta chains appeared HLA-restricted.

This CDR3 is built from 14 residues. Germline CDR1 and CDR2: SEHNR and FQNEAQ (reference sequence). Trimming took off 4 bases at V and 3 bases at J, with 9 bases between the two ends. Notes on this clone: Its antigen is unidentified.

Primers: 60 Vbeta forward and 13 Jbeta reverse. Measured with immunoSEQ multiplex PCR; TCRdb has only the in-frame clones, and not every one. This table has about 200,000 clones, approximately 80% appearing once. This chain joins TRBV7-9 and TRBJ2-2, with no clear D. The sequenced material came from PBMCs. The TCR was taken from a man aged 35 to 55 in good health and CMV-seronegative. As DNA, the CDR3 is TGTGCCAGCAGCTCCGGGTCTTACACCGGGGAGCTGTTTTTT. Translation gives CASSSGSYTGELFF.